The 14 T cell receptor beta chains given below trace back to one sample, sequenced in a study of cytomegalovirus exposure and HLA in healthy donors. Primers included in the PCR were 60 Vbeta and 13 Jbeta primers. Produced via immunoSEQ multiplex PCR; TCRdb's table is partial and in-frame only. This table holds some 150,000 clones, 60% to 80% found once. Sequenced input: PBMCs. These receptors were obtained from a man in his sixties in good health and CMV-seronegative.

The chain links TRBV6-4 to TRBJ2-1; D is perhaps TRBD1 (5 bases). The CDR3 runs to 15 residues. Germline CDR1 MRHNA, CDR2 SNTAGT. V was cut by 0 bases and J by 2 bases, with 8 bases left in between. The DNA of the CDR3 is TGTGCCAGCAGTGACTCGCAGGGCACCTACAATGAGCAGTTCTTC. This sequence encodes CASSDSQGTYNEQFF.

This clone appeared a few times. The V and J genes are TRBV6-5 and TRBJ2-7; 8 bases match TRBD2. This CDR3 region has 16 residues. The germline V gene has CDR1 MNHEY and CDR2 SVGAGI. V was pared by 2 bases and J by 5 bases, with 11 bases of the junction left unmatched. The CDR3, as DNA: TGTGCCAGCAGTTACGGAGGCGGGGGGCCCGCCAACGAGCAGTACTTC. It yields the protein CASSYGGGGPANEQYF.

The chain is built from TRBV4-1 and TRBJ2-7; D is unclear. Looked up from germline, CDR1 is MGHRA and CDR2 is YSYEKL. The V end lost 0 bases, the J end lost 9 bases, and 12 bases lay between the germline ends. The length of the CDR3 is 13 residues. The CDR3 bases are TGCGCCAGCAGCCAAGATATGTACACCGCGCAGTACTTC. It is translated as CASSQDMYTAQYF.

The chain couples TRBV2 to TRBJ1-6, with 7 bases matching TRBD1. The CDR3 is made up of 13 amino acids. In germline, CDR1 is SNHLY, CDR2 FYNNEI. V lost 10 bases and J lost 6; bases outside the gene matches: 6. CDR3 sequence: CAKSGQVNSPLHF. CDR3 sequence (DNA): TGTGCCAAAAGTGGACAGGTTAATTCACCCCTCCACTTT.

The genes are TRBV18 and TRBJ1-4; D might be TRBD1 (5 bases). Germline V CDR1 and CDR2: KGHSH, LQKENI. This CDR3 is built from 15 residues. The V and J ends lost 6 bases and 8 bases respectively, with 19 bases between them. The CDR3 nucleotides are TGTGCCAGCTCCACACCAGGCGTCCGGGGGGAAAAACTGTTTTTT. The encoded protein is CASSTPGVRGEKLFF. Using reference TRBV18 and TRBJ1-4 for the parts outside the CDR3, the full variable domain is NAGVMQNPRHLVRRRGQEARLRCSPMKGHSHVYWYRQLPEEGLKFMVYLQKENIIDESGMPKERFSAEFPKEGPSILRIQQVVRGDSAAYFCASSTPGVRGEKLFFGSGTQLSVL.

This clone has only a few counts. CDR3 protein: CASSPTGTNNQPQHF. The CDR3 DNA reads TGTGCCAGCTCACCAACAGGGACGAACAATCAGCCCCAGCATTTT. The chain joins TRBV18 to TRBJ1-5, with a possible D match to TRBD1 (6 bases). This CDR3 is built from 15 residues. Germline V gives CDR1 KGHSH, CDR2 LQKENI. V was pared by 2 bases and J by 3 bases, with 11 bases between. Variable domain in full (rest from reference TRBV18 and TRBJ1-5): NAGVMQNPRHLVRRRGQEARLRCSPMKGHSHVYWYRQLPEEGLKFMVYLQKENIIDESGMPKERFSAEFPKEGPSILRIQQVVRGDSAAYFCASSPTGTNNQPQHFGDGTRLSIL.

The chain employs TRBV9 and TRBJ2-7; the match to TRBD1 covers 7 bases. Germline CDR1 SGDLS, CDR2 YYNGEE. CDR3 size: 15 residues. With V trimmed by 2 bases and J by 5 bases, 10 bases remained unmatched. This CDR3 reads CASSVRTGRTDEQYF. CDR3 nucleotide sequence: TGTGCCAGCAGCGTGCGGACAGGAAGAACCGACGAGCAGTACTTC.

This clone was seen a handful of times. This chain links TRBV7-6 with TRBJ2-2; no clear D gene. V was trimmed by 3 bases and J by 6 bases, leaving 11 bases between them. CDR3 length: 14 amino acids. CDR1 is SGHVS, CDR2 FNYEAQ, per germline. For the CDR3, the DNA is TGTGCCAGCAGCTTGATAAGCGCAGCCGGGGAGCTGTTTTTT. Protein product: CASSLISAAGELFF.

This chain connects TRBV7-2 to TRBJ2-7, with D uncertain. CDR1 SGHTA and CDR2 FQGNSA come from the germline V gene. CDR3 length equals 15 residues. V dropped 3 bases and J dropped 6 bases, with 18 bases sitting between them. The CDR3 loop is CASSFALSTKSEQYF. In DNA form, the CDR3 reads TGTGCCAGCAGCTTCGCACTTAGTACCAAATCCGAGCAGTACTTC.

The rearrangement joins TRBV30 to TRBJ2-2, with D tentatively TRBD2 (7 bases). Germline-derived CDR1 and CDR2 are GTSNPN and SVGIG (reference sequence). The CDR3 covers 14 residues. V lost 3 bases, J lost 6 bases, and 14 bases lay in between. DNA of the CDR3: TGTGCCTGGAGAAGAGAGGGGGGGCCCGGGGAGCTGTTTTTT. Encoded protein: CAWRREGGPGELFF. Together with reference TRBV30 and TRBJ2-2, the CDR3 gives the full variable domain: SQTIHQWPATLVQPVGSPLSLECTVEGTSNPNLYWYRQAAGRGLQLLFYSVGIGQISSEVPQNLSASRPQDRQFILSSKKLLLSDSGFYLCAWRREGGPGELFFGEGSRLTVL.

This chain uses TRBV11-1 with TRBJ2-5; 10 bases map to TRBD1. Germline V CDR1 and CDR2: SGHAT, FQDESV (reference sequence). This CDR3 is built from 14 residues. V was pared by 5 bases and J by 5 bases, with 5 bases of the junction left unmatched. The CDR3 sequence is CASSQGQGRETQYF. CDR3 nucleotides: TGTGCCAGCAGCCAGGGACAGGGGCGGGAGACCCAGTACTTC.

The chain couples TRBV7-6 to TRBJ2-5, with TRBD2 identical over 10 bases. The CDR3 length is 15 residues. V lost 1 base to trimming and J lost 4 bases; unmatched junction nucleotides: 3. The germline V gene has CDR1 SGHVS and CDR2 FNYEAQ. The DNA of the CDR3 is TGTGCCAGCAGCTTAGACCTAGCGGGGGTAGAGACCCAGTACTTC. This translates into CASSLDLAGVETQYF.

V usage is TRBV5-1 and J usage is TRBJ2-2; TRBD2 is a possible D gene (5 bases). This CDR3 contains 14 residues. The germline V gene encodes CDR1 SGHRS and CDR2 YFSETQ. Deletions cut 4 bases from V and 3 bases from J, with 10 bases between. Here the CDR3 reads CASSPLEDTGELFF. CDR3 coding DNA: TGCGCCAGCAGCCCCCTGGAGGACACCGGGGAGCTGTTTTTT.

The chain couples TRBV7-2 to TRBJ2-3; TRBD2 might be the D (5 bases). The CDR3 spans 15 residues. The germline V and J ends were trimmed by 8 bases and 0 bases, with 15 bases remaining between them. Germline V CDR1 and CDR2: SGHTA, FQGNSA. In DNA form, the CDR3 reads TGTGCCAGCGTTTCTAGCCCCACTAGCACAGATACGCAGTATTTT. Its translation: CASVSSPTSTDTQYF.